The 21 T cell receptor beta chains in this list originate from one sample, sequenced in a study of T-cell reconstitution after alpha-beta-depleted transplantation in children. This sample's TCRbeta library carried unique molecular identifier barcodes. TCRdb processed the PCR reads anew with MiXCR; each CDR3 protein has one entry. The sample has roughly 500,000 distinct CDR3 sequences, approximately 30% seen once. The sample was PBMCs from the stem cell graft donor, taken from the stem cell graft. Source of these receptors: a human donor who donated a stem cell graft to a child with aplastic anemia.

This clonotype was seen only once. This rearrangement joins TRBV4-3 to TRBJ1-2; D is unresolved. V was cut by 0 bases and J by 4 bases, with 9 bases left in between. CDR3 size: 14 residues. CDR1 and CDR2 (germline): LGHNA, YSLEER. The CDR3 here is CASSQDRQTYGYTF. In DNA form, the CDR3 reads TGCGCCAGCAGCCAAGATAGGCAAACCTATGGCTACACCTTC.

The CDR3 bases are TGTGCCAGCAGCTCTGGACCGACCTATGGCTACACCTTC. It translates to CASSSGPTYGYTF. The genes are TRBV28 and TRBJ1-2; D is unclear. This CDR3 is built from 13 residues. With 6 bases removed from V and 4 bases from J, the gap between germline ends came to 12 bases. Germline CDR1 reads MDHEN; CDR2 reads SYDVKM.

The chain joins TRBV28 to TRBJ2-1, with TRBD1 identical over 7 bases. V gave up 2 bases and J gave up 8 bases; unmatched junction bases: 9. The germline V gene encodes CDR1 MDHEN and CDR2 SYDVKM. The CDR3 length is 15 residues. The CDR3 bases are TGTGCCAGCAGTTTAACAATAAAAGGGGGCGATGAGCAGTTCTTC. Translation gives CASSLTIKGGDEQFF.

This clonotype was found a few times. This chain joins TRBV24-1 and TRBJ2-1; no definite D call. Trimming took 1 base from V and 4 from J, leaving 25 bases between them. The CDR3 is made up of 20 amino acids. Germline CDR1 and CDR2: KGHDR and SFDVKD. CDR3 nucleotides: TGTGCCACCAGTGATTTCGGAGCAGGACCAACATCGACCCCTTACAATGAGCAGTTCTTC. It encodes CATSDFGAGPTSTPYNEQFF.

This sequence joins TRBV6-2 or TRBV6-3 and TRBJ2-1, with D tentatively TRBD2 (5 bases). The germline gives CDR1 MNHEY, CDR2 SVGEGT. Between the trimmed V and J ends, which lost 8 bases and 16 bases, there was a span of 21 bases. The CDR3 consists of 12 residues. The CDR3 loop is CASGLDGNGHFF. The CDR3 DNA follows: TGTGCCAGCGGATTAGACGGGAATGGGCATTTCTTC.

J is TRBJ2-2 and V is TRBV7-3, with a tentative D call TRBD2 (6 bases). The ends were cut back, 1 base at V and 3 bases at J, with 9 bases in the middle. The CDR3 extends over 15 amino acids. Per germline, CDR1 SGHTA and CDR2 FQGTGA. For the CDR3, the DNA is TGTGCCAGCAGCTTAAATCCGGGGGACACCGGGGAGCTGTTTTTT. Translation gives CASSLNPGDTGELFF.

This clonotype showed up just a few times. This sequence joins TRBV28 and TRBJ2-7; D possibly corresponds to TRBD1 (5 bases). V gave up 8 bases and J gave up 5 bases, with 19 bases separating them. The germline V gene has CDR1 MDHEN and CDR2 SYDVKM. The CDR3 extends over 14 amino acids. CDR3 coding DNA: TGTGCCAGCCAGACCATAGGCAGGGTTGACGAGCAGTACTTC. Protein product: CASQTIGRVDEQYF. Using reference TRBV28 and TRBJ2-7 for the parts outside the CDR3, the full variable domain is DVKVTQSSRYLVKRTGEKVFLECVQDMDHENMFWYRQDPGLGLRLIYFSYDVKMKEKGDIPEGYSVSREKKERFSLILESASTNQTSMYLCASQTIGRVDEQYFGPGTRLTVT.

J is TRBJ1-5 and V is TRBV5-6; possibly TRBD1 for D (6 bases). CDR3 length: 16 amino acids. The V gene lost 3 bases and the J gene lost 1 base, with 14 bases spanning the gap. Per the germline V gene, CDR1 is SGHDT and CDR2 is YYEEEE. CDR3 DNA: TGTGCCAGCAGCTGGGGTTCAGGGGCAAGCAATCAGCCCCAGCATTTT. Protein product: CASSWGSGASNQPQHF.

The rearrangement joins TRBV25-1 to TRBJ2-1; 10 nucleotides agree with TRBD2. V dropped 4 bases and J dropped 4; count of bases not matched to a gene: 4. The CDR3 loop spans 15 amino acids. Germline CDR1 and CDR2: MGHDK and SYGVNS. The CDR3: CASSVGLAEYNEQFF. The CDR3 DNA reads as TGTGCCAGCAGTGTCGGACTAGCGGAATACAATGAGCAGTTCTTC.

The chain combines TRBV5-1 with TRBJ1-4; the match to TRBD1 covers 8 bases. Germline V gene sequence: CDR1 SGHRS, CDR2 YFSETQ. V was clipped by 0 bases and J by 7 bases; unmatched bases: 8. The CDR3 loop spans 16 amino acids. CDR3 DNA sequence: TGCGCCAGCAGCTTGGGGAATACAGGGGGTGGTGAAAAACTGTTTTTT. This gives the protein CASSLGNTGGGEKLFF.

The chain couples TRBV27 to TRBJ2-1, with 11 bases that match TRBD2. The V gene end was trimmed by 0 bases and the J gene end by 5 bases; junction bases not matched to a gene: 0. Germline assignment: CDR1 MNHEY and CDR2 SMNVEV (reference sequence). CDR3 size: 15 residues. The CDR3 nucleotides are TGTGCCAGCAGTTTATCGGGACTAGCGGACAATGAGCAGTTCTTC. This translates into CASSLSGLADNEQFF.

V and J are TRBV7-9 and TRBJ2-7; D possibly matches TRBD1 or TRBD2 (5 bases each). Trimming cost V 4 bases and J 0 bases, with 16 bases left between them. Germline V gene data show CDR1 as SEHNR and CDR2 as FQNEAQ (reference sequence). CDR3 length: 16 amino acids. DNA of the CDR3: TGTGCCAGCAGCTCTAAGAGGGGCTCGGACTCCTACGAGCAGTACTTC. Its protein is CASSSKRGSDSYEQYF.

A few counts support this clonotype. The gene calls are TRBV7-2 and TRBJ1-1; a weak D match, TRBD1 (5 bases). Looked up from germline, CDR1 is SGHTA and CDR2 is FQGNSA. V was clipped by 5 bases and J by 5 bases, with 12 bases between them. The CDR3 length is 13 residues. The CDR3 protein is CASSMRGDTEAFF. The CDR3 nucleotides read TGTGCCAGCAGCATGAGGGGAGATACTGAAGCTTTCTTT.

This clonotype was seen only a few times. The chain employs TRBV24-1 and TRBJ1-2; D is perhaps TRBD1 (6 bases). The length of the CDR3 is 14 residues. Germline V gene data show CDR1 as KGHDR and CDR2 as SFDVKD. Trimming took 7 bases from V and 5 from J, leaving 16 bases between them. The CDR3 coding sequence is TGTGCCACCAGCGAGGGGGATGCGAAATATGGCTACACCTTC. It translates to CATSEGDAKYGYTF.

This chain joins TRBV20-1 and TRBJ2-7; 10 bases line up with TRBD1. The junction had 7 bases not matched to a gene; V was cut back by 1 base and J by 7 bases. This CDR3 is built from 14 residues. Germline V gene data show CDR1 as DFQATT and CDR2 as SNEGSKA (reference sequence). CDR3 loop: CSARGQGALWEQYF. CDR3 coding DNA: TGCAGTGCTAGAGGACAGGGGGCTTTGTGGGAGCAGTACTTC.

The chain is built from TRBV5-1 and TRBJ2-1; TRBD2 matches at 8 bases. Germline values: CDR1 SGHRS, CDR2 YFSETQ. The CDR3 is 12 residues long. V lost 4 bases to trimming and J lost 8 bases; unmatched junction nucleotides: 2. This CDR3 reads CASSPTSDEQFF. DNA of the CDR3: TGCGCCAGCAGCCCGACTAGCGATGAGCAGTTCTTC.

This clonotype has just a few counts. The chain has TRBV20-1 and TRBJ2-2; 8 bases line up with TRBD2. Trimming removed 0 bases from V and 1 base from J; junction bases left unmatched: 4. Germline values: CDR1 DFQATT, CDR2 SNEGSKA (reference sequence). CDR3 length: 16 amino acids. The CDR3 reads CSARDPGTRNTGELFF. CDR3 DNA: TGCAGTGCTAGAGATCCCGGGACTAGGAACACCGGGGAGCTGTTTTTT.

This clonotype was detected only a few times. V gene TRBV6-1 combines with J gene TRBJ2-7; tentative D call: TRBD1 (5 bases). CDR1 MNHNS and CDR2 SASEGT come from the germline V gene. CDR3 length: 13 amino acids. V was cut by 6 bases and J by 2 bases, with 11 bases left in between. DNA of the CDR3: TGTGCCAGCAGGAAGACAGCTACCTACGAGCAGTACGTC. This sequence encodes CASRKTATYEQYV.

The chain links TRBV19 to TRBJ2-2; 14 bases are a match to TRBD2. V lost 8 bases to trimming and J lost 6 bases; unmatched junction nucleotides: 5. CDR1 and CDR2 from the germline V gene are LNHDA and SQIVND (reference sequence). CDR3 length equals 15 residues. Here the CDR3 DNA reads TGTGCCAGTGATAGACTAGCGGGAGGGTCCGGGGAGCTGTTTTTT. Its protein is CASDRLAGGSGELFF.

This clonotype was observed a handful of times. The chain has TRBV12-5 and TRBJ2-2, with 7 bases aligning to TRBD1. Germline V gene data show CDR1 as LGHNT and CDR2 as FRNRAP. V lost 1 base, J lost 2 bases, and 10 bases stayed unmatched. The CDR3 extends over 18 amino acids. In nucleotides, the CDR3 is TGTGCTAGTGGTTTGGCCCTGACAGGGAAGCAAAACACCGGGGAGCTGTTTTTT. This encodes CASGLALTGKQNTGELFF.

The rearrangement joins TRBV12-3 or TRBV12-4 to TRBJ2-3; D remains unclear. CDR3 length: 13 amino acids. Trimming took 4 bases from V and 4 from J, leaving 9 bases between them. The CDR3 region is CASSSDSSDTQYF. CDR3 sequence (DNA): TGTGCCAGCAGTTCAGACTCGTCAGATACGCAGTATTTT.